The TCR beta chain under discussion was sequenced for a study of blood T cells in healthy people across ages (dated by TCRdb to about 2015). About the full investigation: Template switching captured roughly one uniquely barcoded TCR beta cDNA molecule per two T cells in model experiments. The study analyzed two additional independent replicas of 1 million unique cDNA reads from the same blood draw for two donors, one aged 18 to 29 and one aged 80 or older. To avoid experimental bias, donors of different ages were spread randomly across the sequencing lanes. Donors were grouped into four age groups: young (average 16 years), middle-aged (about 38), aged (about 60) and long-lived (about 82). To track age-related changes in TCR beta repertoire diversity, the study relied on deep sequencing normalized with unique cDNA molecular identifiers. What the authors observed across the whole study: There was a strong correlation between observed TCR beta diversity and the percentage of naive T cells measured by flow cytometry. Donor CMV infection status was unknown, potentially confounding age-related changes in expanded clonotypes. Estimates of total diversity based on one million sequenced T cells were regarded as lower bounds and as underestimates. Conclusive comparison of naive and antigen-experienced compartments was prevented by the profiling of bulk unsorted PBMCs. Compared with the aged group, the long-lived group had more naive CD4+ T cells, fewer expanded clones and increased TCR diversity, a pattern suggesting age selection. As age increased, observed TCR beta diversity per million T cells dropped in a roughly linear way, and a significant reduction was already evident by age roughly 36.

Donors were 35 to 40 systemically healthy Caucasian individuals from Russia aged roughly 6 to 95 years. Approximately 10 milliliters of peripheral blood were collected from each donor into EDTA-treated Vacutainer tubes. Ficoll-Paque density-gradient centrifugation was used to isolate PBMCs, with at least 7 million per sample. Trizol reagent was used to extract total RNA from PBMCs, with at least 5.5 micrograms per sample. Naive CD45RAhigh/CD27high T cell percentages were measured by flow cytometry on a PBMC aliquot from every donor. The CDR3 goes from the cysteine to the phenylalanine over 11 residues. The entry retains the CDR3 DNA only, 33 bases that are in frame from base 1. Between the V and J ends, shortened by 4 bases and 3 bases respectively, the junction contains 6 bases. CDR1 GTSNPN and CDR2 SVGIG were looked up in the germline V gene (reference sequence). The library was obtained by 5' RACE. For sequencing, an Illumina HiSeq 2500 was employed. A second PCR of roughly 7 to 11 cycles was run with a J-beta primer mix and a sample-barcoded 5' primer. A unique molecular identifier was introduced onto each TCR beta cDNA molecule by a template-switch 5' adaptor carrying 12 random nucleotides. Each sample yielded at least 3 million CDR3-containing paired-end reads. First-strand cDNA was synthesized from all RNA with the Mint cDNA synthesis kit, primed by a TRBC-specific oligonucleotide. After uracil-DNA glycosylase treatment, a first 18-cycle PCR used universal primers M1SS and BC2_uni_R on all cDNA. As for the original processing: For normalization, 1 million high-quality reads were randomly selected from each sample, with every read carrying a distinct molecular identifier. Reads sharing molecular identifiers were discarded rather than binned into consensus sequences. MiTCR, run with a Q25 quality threshold and the strictest error-elimination algorithm, handled CDR3 identification, clonotype clustering and error correction. A nonparametric unseen species model using Euler transformation provided a lower-bound estimate of total TCR beta diversity. TCRdb reprocessing: public reads trimmed at Q25 with fastp, clones called with MiXCR, in-frame beta chains kept. For every CDR3 protein sequence, its rows merge into one entry that carries the most common genes and DNA. These V and J calls originate from TCRdb's pipeline instead of the authors' own analysis. Recorded for this sample are some 1.4 million distinct CDR3 sequences; roughly 45% of them occurred a single time. 7% to 9% of the sample lies in the top ten.

Turning to this clonotype: Its target antigen remains unknown. No quality values exist for individual bases; no much larger clone is one base distant.

This sequence originates from a woman younger than 30 in good health. The sequencing sample was made of blood. Recombination linked TRBV30 to TRBJ1-2; no D gene can be assigned with confidence. The CDR3 has the sequence CAWNADYGYTF. The DNA reads as follows: TGTGCCTGGAACGCGGACTATGGCTACACCTTC.